Included here is one TCR beta chain sequence, with context. This clonotype is characterized as medium-sized (0.01 to 0.1%). This clone's antigen is unknown. Per-nucleotide qualities are absent, and no much larger clonotype sits a single base away. Receptor amplification or capture employed PCR. Sequenced using an Illumina HiSeq 2500. TCRdb took the public reads, trimmed them with fastp at Q25, ran MiXCR for clone calling and kept in-frame beta chains. Records with the same CDR3 protein are collapsed into one entry carrying the most frequent genes and DNA. The sample table records about 8,100 distinct CDR3 sequences; roughly 12% of these occur just once. Around 15% of the sample lies in the top ten. V and J lose 6 bases and 7 bases, and a span of 15 bases separates them. The CDR3 runs 13 residues from the cysteine to the phenylalanine. Solely the CDR3 DNA is kept, with 39 bases framed from the first base. CDR1 SGHTA and CDR2 FQGNSA were looked up in the germline V gene.

This record belongs to a study of CXCR3 chemokines and chemotherapy response in bladder cancer (dated by TCRdb to 2021 to 2024). Study-level background: The study examined whether intratumoral CXCR3 chemokine system activity predicted chemotherapy response in human bladder cancer.

The chain employs TRBV7-2 and TRBJ1-2, with TRBD1 tentatively as D gene (6 bases match). Sampling was conducted from a patient whose treatment included neoadjuvant chemotherapy. This clonotype was sampled from a human donor with bladder cancer that responded to neoadjuvant chemotherapy. The DNA is as follows: TGTGCCAGCAGGGGATCGGGGGGGCTTGGCTACACCTTC. Its protein reads: CASRGSGGLGYTF.